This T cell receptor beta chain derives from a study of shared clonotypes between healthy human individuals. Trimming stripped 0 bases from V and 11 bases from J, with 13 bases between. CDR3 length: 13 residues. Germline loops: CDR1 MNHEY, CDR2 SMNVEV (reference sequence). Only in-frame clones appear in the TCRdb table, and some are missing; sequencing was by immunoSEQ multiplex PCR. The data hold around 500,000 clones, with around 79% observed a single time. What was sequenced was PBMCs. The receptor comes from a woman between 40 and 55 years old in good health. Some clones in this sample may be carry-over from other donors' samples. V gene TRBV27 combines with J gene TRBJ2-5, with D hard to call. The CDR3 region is CASSLSGISLQYF. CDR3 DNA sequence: TGTGCCAGCAGTTTATCGGGAATATCTTTGCAGTACTTC.